This T cell receptor (beta chain) was identified in a study of CD8 T cells in ankylosing spondylitis (dated by TCRdb to about 2017). For the study in its entirety: T cell receptor beta repertoires were profiled in healthy donors and ankylosing spondylitis patients so that disease-linked TCR variants could be found. Peripheral blood was sampled, and synovial fluid was additionally collected from ankylosing spondylitis patients. The full study cohort was made up of 25 ankylosing spondylitis patients and 95 to 130 healthy donors. General study outcomes and caveats: The disease-linked clones had a CD8+ phenotype and were found at relatively low frequencies in peripheral blood. Some TCR beta motif variants had previously been reported in synovial fluid and blood of reactive arthritis patients, which suggested common disease-initiation mechanisms. According to the report, matched synovial fluid samples from ankylosing spondylitis patients were significantly enriched for the disease-linked clones. A TCR beta motif of about eight highly homologous amino acid variants appeared characteristic of blood from ankylosing spondylitis patients.

The instrument given in TCRdb is Illumina HiSeq 2500. Quantitative 5'-RACE with molecular barcodes was the method used to prepare the TCR beta libraries. For the original study's pipeline: To identify disease-linked TCR variants, a new computational method was used, one built on a probabilistic model of VDJ rearrangement. The public reads were run again by TCRdb, first through fastp at Q25 and then through MiXCR, and only productive beta chains were kept. Entries are consolidated by CDR3 protein sequence, retaining the most common genes and DNA. For this entry, the V and J calls and clone size follow TCRdb and not the study's own pipeline. Counted in this sample were some 220,000 distinct CDR3 sequences; 5.5% to 7.5% of them appeared once. Around 14% of the sample comes from the top ten. The V end loses 0 bases and the J end loses 3 bases, and a stretch of 5 bases separates them. CDR1 and CDR2 are read off the germline V gene (reference sequence) as LGHDT and YNNKEL. Measured from the cysteine to the phenylalanine, the CDR3 is 13 residues long. Here the CDR3 DNA is all that survives: 39 bases in frame from base 1.

The table lists this clonotype with many counts. Its antigen target is currently unknown. No per-base quality is available; no much larger clone lies one base away. The clonotype comes from a male donor with ankylosing spondylitis. Material: blood, either unsorted or a sorted T cell fraction (not recorded which). This chain joins TRBV3-1 to TRBJ1-2; the D gene is not confidently resolved. The nucleotides are TGTGCCAGCAGCCAAGAGAGTTACTATGGCTACACCTTC. Translated, this is CASSQESYYGYTF.